The present T cell receptor (beta chain) was sequenced within a study of OX40 agonist ivuxolimab in advanced cancers. Study-level background: Ivuxolimab was a fully human IgG2 agonistic monoclonal antibody targeting the costimulatory receptor OX40 (CD134). The point of sequencing TCRbeta in the periphery was to test whether ivuxolimab changed TCR sequence diversity and drove clonal T-cell expansion. A male proportion of roughly 80% and a mean age of 60 years, ranging from roughly 23 to 90, were recorded for the dose-escalation cohort. Three dose-escalation patients achieved partial responses, one with hepatocellular carcinoma and two with cutaneous melanoma. Of the approximately 50 dose-escalation patients, hepatocellular carcinoma was present in around 20, melanoma in some 15, renal cell carcinoma in 9 and head and neck cancer in 9. The monotherapy dose-escalation portion (N ≈ 57 patients) of the phase I ivuxolimab trial is reported in the paper. Prior anti-PD-1, anti-PD-L1 or anti-CTLA-4 therapy was permitted, and 30% to 50% of dose-escalation patients had received checkpoint inhibitors. Intravenous ivuxolimab was administered to patients every 2 weeks at six dose levels: 0.01, 0.1, 0.3, 1.5, 3 and 10 mg/kg. Broader findings and caveats from the paper: On average, CD8+ T cells showed more expanded clones than CD4+ T cells after ivuxolimab. In the 0.1-3.0 mg/kg groups, partial responders were among the patients with the lowest normalized peripheral clonal expansion, particularly in CD8+ T cells. Antigen specificity was not determined for the clonally expanded peripheral T cells. At doses from 0.1 to 3.0 mg/kg, clonal expansion was seen in both CD4+ and CD8+ blood T cells between baseline and week 6. Low levels of normalized T-cell clonal expansion were also shown by some nonresponding patients.

Patients with a history of autoimmune disease or receiving systemic immunosuppression were excluded from the trial. Peripheral blood for TCR sequencing was collected from all dose cohorts at baseline, on cycle 4 day 1, and on cycle 7 day 1. The samples were taken from a phase I, first-in-human, multicenter, open-label dose-escalation trial of ivuxolimab. Adults with locally advanced or metastatic melanoma, renal cell carcinoma, hepatocellular carcinoma or head and neck squamous cell carcinoma were enrolled in the trial. CD4+ and CD8+ T cells were sorted separately from peripheral blood before TCR sequencing. Genomic DNA was isolated from the sorted cells so that the TCRbeta CDR3 region could be sequenced. TCRbeta CDR3 regions were sequenced using the immunoSEQ Assay. TCRdb stores this immuneACCESS table with in-frame sequences only. Part of the clones is absent; in the studies checked, under half of the shortfall reflects unresolved V genes, and no reason is known for the rest. The sample table lists tens of thousands of clones, about four fifths of them with a count of one. 4% to 5.5% of the sample is held by the ten biggest clonotypes.

The CDR3 covers 11 residues, taking in both the cysteine and the phenylalanine. This entry keeps only the CDR3 DNA: 33 bases, framed from base 1. V is shortened by 3 bases, J by 8 bases, and the region joining them spans 10 bases. The germline V gene encodes CDR1 GTSNPN and CDR2 SVGIG (reference sequence). Points on this clone: The antigen it binds to is not known. No base qualities exist here, and no much larger clone lies one base off it.

The sequence links TRBV30 to TRBJ1-2, with the identity of the D gene unclear. Sequenced here: CD4+ or CD8+ T cells sorted from blood, sampled in a trial of the OX40 agonist ivuxolimab. This clonotype was sampled from an adult with an advanced solid tumor such as melanoma, head and neck, liver or kidney cancer. In nucleotide form, the sequence is TGTGCCTGGAGGCCTCAATCGGGCTACACCTTC. This gives the protein CAWRPQSGYTF.